This record covers a single TCR beta chain. Using a J-beta primer mix together with a sample-barcoded 5' primer, a second PCR was run for roughly 7 to 12 cycles. TCRdb ran MiXCR on the 5' RACE reads and lists one entry per CDR3 protein. The sample lists 730,000 or so distinct CDR3 sequences, approximately 43% occurring once. The data originate from a study of blood T cells in healthy people across ages. Peripheral blood, roughly 9.1 milliliters per donor, was collected. Isolation of PBMCs gave at least 7 million cells per sample. The CDR3 is 13 amino acids. CDR1 and CDR2 from the germline V gene are DFQATT and SNEGSKA (reference sequence). V lost 5 bases and J 1 base, leaving 11 bases between the germline ends.

V usage is TRBV20-1 and J usage is TRBJ1-2, with D unclear. The sample taken for sequencing was blood. The source of this sequence is a woman aged 55 to 70 in good health. The CDR3: CSAWVGLNYGYTF. The CDR3 DNA follows: TGCAGTGCTTGGGTAGGGCTTAACTATGGCTACACCTTC.